The rows below give T cell receptor beta chains drawn from one sample of a study of T cells after somatic rescue of genetic block. The data were produced by immunoSEQ multiplex PCR, yet TCRdb's version contains in-frame clones alone and is incomplete. Altogether fewer than 150,000 clones are present, around nine tenths being singletons, with the ten largest covering 1.4% to 1.5%. Sequencing input: peripheral blood mononuclear cells (PBMCs). These receptors were collected from a woman aged 18-29 years. Each CDR3 is given with its conserved first and last residue. D genes are given only for firm matches. Some rows mark clone size as missing; the rest say once, few, many or name a class of expanded clone.

>-|TRBJ2-1|-|TRBV6-4
CASRGKKGPGGNEQFF
>TRBD1|TRBJ1-3|-|TRBV7-8
CASSARQGGLFLSNTIYF
>-|TRBJ1-2|-|TRBV15
CATSLRETGNYGYTF
>-|TRBJ1-2|-|TRBV30
CAWSVVHNYGYTF
>-|TRBJ2-2|-|TRBV18
CASSPNWGQNTGELFF
>TRBD1|TRBJ1-2|-|TRBV5-1
CASSSDRFYGYTF
>TRBD1|TRBJ1-1|-|TRBV5-6
CASSGSGQGTEAFF
>-|TRBJ1-1|-|TRBV4-2
CASSQEIGVVWNTEAFF
>-|TRBJ1-4|-|TRBV6-6
CASTPVRPLEKLFF
>-|TRBJ1-5|-|TRBV5-1
CASTLYSGDQPQHF
>-|TRBJ1-2|-|TRBV11-3
CASSSPHYGYTF
>-|TRBJ1-3|-|TRBV4-3
CASSQEGLGNTIYF
>-|TRBJ1-5|once|TRBV5-6
CASSLRAGGVGNQPQHF
>TRBD1|TRBJ1-6|-|TRBV5-5
CASSLGQGADWGSYNSPLHF
>TRBD1|TRBJ2-2|-|TRBV4-3
CASSQGGQGITGELFF
>TRBD1|TRBJ2-7|-|TRBV10-1
CATDRGFYEQYF
>TRBD1|TRBJ1-1|-|TRBV5-1
CASSLPGTANTEAFF
>-|TRBJ2-7|-|TRBV19
CASSIDGEGVRAF
>TRBD1|TRBJ2-7|-|TRBV28
CASNLPGQGAGEQYF
>-|TRBJ2-3|-|TRBV5-1
CASSLVVVDTQYF
>-|TRBJ2-1|-|TRBV11-1
CASSLTAHEQFF